This T cell receptor (beta chain) was captured in a study of cytomegalovirus exposure and HLA in healthy donors. The CDR3 is made up of 15 amino acids. V was trimmed by 0 bases and J by 3 bases, leaving 11 bases between them. Per germline, CDR1 MNHEY and CDR2 SMNVEV (reference sequence). Both 60 Vbeta primers and 13 Jbeta primers went into the PCR. Libraries were prepared by immunoSEQ multiplex PCR; TCRdb keeps only in-frame clonotypes and omits some of them. The data show roughly 200,000 clones, 70% seen once. The receptor was derived from a man aged 35-49 years in good health and CMV-seropositive. The chain links TRBV27 to TRBJ1-2; D is undetermined. The sample consisted of PBMCs. The CDR3 sequence is CASSLSGGSDYGYTF. The CDR3 coding sequence is TGTGCCAGCAGTTTATCAGGCGGATCCGACTATGGCTACACCTTC.